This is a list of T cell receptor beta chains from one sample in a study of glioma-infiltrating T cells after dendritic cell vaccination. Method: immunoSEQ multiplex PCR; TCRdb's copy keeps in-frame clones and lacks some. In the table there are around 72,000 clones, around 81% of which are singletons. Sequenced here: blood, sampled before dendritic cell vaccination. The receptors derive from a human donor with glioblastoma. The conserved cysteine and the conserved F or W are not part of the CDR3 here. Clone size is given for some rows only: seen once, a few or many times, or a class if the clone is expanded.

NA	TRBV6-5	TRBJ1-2	ASKEGPGGYT
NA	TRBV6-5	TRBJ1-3	ASSRTHSGNTIY
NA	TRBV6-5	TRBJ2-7	ASSPTGTSIYEQY
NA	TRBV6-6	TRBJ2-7	ASSRPSGISYEQY
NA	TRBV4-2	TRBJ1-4	ASSQTPGGARVGKLF
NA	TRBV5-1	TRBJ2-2	ASSSTSGLAGTGELF
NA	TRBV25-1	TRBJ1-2	ASSAPGGDGYT
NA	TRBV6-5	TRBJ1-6	ASSYERGSGSPLH
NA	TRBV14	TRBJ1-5	ASSTTGDNQPQH
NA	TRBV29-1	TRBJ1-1	SARPGNTEAF
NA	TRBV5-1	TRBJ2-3	ASSLGLAGGTDTQY
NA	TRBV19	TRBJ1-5	ASTRGADYSNQPQH
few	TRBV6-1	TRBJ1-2	ASSDPVPYGYT
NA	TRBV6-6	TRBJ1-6	ASSYQGNNSPLH
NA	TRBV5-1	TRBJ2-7	ASTTGQGGVEQY
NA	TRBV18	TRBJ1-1	ASSPQGGRTEAF
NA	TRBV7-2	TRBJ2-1	ASSLASGGYNEQF
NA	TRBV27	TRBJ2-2	ASSSLLLTANTGELF
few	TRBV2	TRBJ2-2	ASRGSGGLDTGELF
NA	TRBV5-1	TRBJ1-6	ASSLWSGGGRGDPLH
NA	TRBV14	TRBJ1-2	ASSQASYGYT
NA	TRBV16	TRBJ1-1	ASSPPDGDTEAF
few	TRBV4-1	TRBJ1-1	ASSQNLHRGRTEAF
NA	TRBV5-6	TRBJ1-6	ASSQGQIRSYNSPLH
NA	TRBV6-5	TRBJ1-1	ASSYLGAMTEAF
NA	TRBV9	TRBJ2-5	ASSRTGSREETQY
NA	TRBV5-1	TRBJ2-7	ASSRLAGTSSYEQY
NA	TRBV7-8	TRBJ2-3	ASSPGTAEGNTQY
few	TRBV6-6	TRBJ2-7	ASQKSGQGAYEQY
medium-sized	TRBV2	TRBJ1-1	ATNREMNTEAF
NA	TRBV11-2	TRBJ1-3	ASSADRGAAGNTIY
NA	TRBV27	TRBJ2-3	ASSRDRDTDTQY
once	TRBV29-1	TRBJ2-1	SVRQGPSPSYNEQF
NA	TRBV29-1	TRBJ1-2	SVDPQGARGYT
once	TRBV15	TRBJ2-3	ATSRSPGLAGADTQY
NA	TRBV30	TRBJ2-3	AWGSGGGPDTQY
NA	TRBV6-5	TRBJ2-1	ASSPGTGEF
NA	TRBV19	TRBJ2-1	ASSIVPLAYNEQF
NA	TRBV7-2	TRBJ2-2	ASSPRQGASVAGELF
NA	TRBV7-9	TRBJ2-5	ASSPRGGETQY
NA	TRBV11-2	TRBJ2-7	ASSQDPSGADYEQY
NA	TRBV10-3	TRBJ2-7	AISPSSYEQY